Each of the 18 T cell receptor beta chains below was sequenced from the same sample in a study of blood T cell repertoires in COVID-19. This table comes from immunoSEQ multiplex PCR, and its TCRdb copy is limited to in-frame clones, with some not included. The sample includes more than 200,000 clones, approximately 86% of them seen just once. The sequenced sample consisted of peripheral blood. The receptors come from a human donor in a cohort sampled during active COVID-19.

The genes are TRBV6-6 and TRBJ1-5; no reliable D call. V was trimmed by 2 bases and J by 6 bases, leaving 17 bases between them. CDR3 length: 16 residues. From germline, CDR1 is MNHNY and CDR2 SVGAGI (reference sequence). CDR3: CASSYGREGHGQPQHF. The CDR3 DNA is TGTGCCAGCAGTTACGGGAGGGAGGGTCATGGTCAGCCCCAGCATTTT.

The CDR3 coding sequence is TGTGCCAGCAGCGCACAGGGGCCTAATGAAAAACTGTTTTTT. Translating it yields CASSAQGPNEKLFF. The V and J genes are TRBV5-4 and TRBJ1-4; 7 bases align to TRBD1. There are 14 residues in the CDR3. The trim removed 4 bases at V and 3 bases at J, leaving 3 bases unmatched. From germline, CDR1 is SGHNT and CDR2 YYREEE (reference sequence).

This chain joins TRBV2 and TRBJ2-3, with 7 positions matching TRBD2. Germline loops: CDR1 SNHLY, CDR2 FYNNEI. V trimming: 4 bases; J trimming: 6 bases; junction bases outside the gene matches: 4. The CDR3 runs 13 residues. The CDR3 protein is CASSGLALDTQYF. CDR3 DNA sequence: TGTGCCAGCAGTGGACTAGCTTTGGATACGCAGTATTTT.

The rearrangement joins TRBV30 to TRBJ2-7; unclear D gene. This CDR3 contains 12 residues. Germline values: CDR1 GTSNPN, CDR2 SVGIG (reference sequence). The V gene lost 1 base and the J gene lost 4 bases, with 8 bases spanning the gap. DNA for the CDR3: TGTGCCTGGAGTGCTATCTCATACGAGCAGTACTTC. This codes for CAWSAISYEQYF.

The rearrangement links TRBV19 to TRBJ1-2; no firm D call. CDR3 length: 16 residues. V was cut by 5 bases and J by 0 bases, with 16 bases left in between. Germline V lookup: CDR1 LNHDA, CDR2 SQIVND (reference sequence). As DNA, the CDR3 is TGTGCCAGTAGTGACGTCGAGGGCGTAACTAACTATGGCTACACCTTC. The encoded protein is CASSDVEGVTNYGYTF.

CDR3 bases: TGTGCCAGCAGCTTAGGGGCAAAGTCCTACGAGCAGTACTTC. Protein product: CASSLGAKSYEQYF. The chain uses TRBV7-9 and TRBJ2-7; D is uncertain. Trimming cost V 1 base and J 1 base, with 8 bases left between them. The CDR3 has 14 residues. Germline CDR1 reads SEHNR; CDR2 reads FQNEAQ (reference sequence).

The chain carries TRBV19 and TRBJ1-1; D remains ambiguous. Germline V gene sequence: CDR1 LNHDA, CDR2 SQIVND (reference sequence). Between the trimmed V and J ends, which lost 0 bases and 1 base, there was a span of 6 bases. The CDR3 covers 14 residues. The CDR3 nucleotides are TGTGCCAGTAGTATAGATCTCCCGAACACTGAAGCTTTCTTT. Protein sequence: CASSIDLPNTEAFF.

V and J are TRBV25-1 and TRBJ2-2, with a weak D call TRBD2 (5 bases). Germline V lookup: CDR1 MGHDK, CDR2 SYGVNS. V was cut by 1 base and J by 1 base, with 10 bases left in between. The CDR3 has 16 residues. The CDR3 spells CASSELTIVNTGELFF. Here the CDR3 DNA reads TGTGCCAGCAGTGAATTGACTATAGTGAACACCGGGGAGCTGTTTTTT.

J is TRBJ1-3 and V is TRBV27, with a possible D match to TRBD1 (6 bases). This CDR3 region has 15 residues. V was trimmed by 6 bases and J by 2 bases, leaving 14 bases between them. Germline CDR1 is MNHEY and CDR2 is SMNVEV (reference sequence). CDR3: CASSPTRDTGNTIYF. CDR3 sequence (DNA): TGTGCCAGCAGCCCGACCAGGGACACTGGAAACACCATATATTTT.

The rearrangement uses TRBV19 and TRBJ1-2; 9 bases line up with TRBD1. The V gene's germline CDR1 is LNHDA and CDR2 SQIVND (reference sequence). Trimming cost V 6 bases and J 7 bases; bases outside gene matches: 9. The CDR3 extends over 14 amino acids. The CDR3 nucleotides read TGTGCCAGTAGCCCAACAGGGGGCCCTGGTGGCTACACCTTC. Translating it yields CASSPTGGPGGYTF.

J is TRBJ2-3 and V is TRBV5-6, with 12 bases identical to TRBD2. There are 19 residues in the CDR3. V lost 0 bases and J lost 2; bases outside the gene matches: 10. Germline V lookup: CDR1 SGHDT, CDR2 YYEEEE. CDR3 residues: CASSLGTSGDYSITDTQYF. The CDR3, as DNA: TGTGCCAGCAGCTTGGGGACTAGCGGGGACTATTCTATCACAGATACGCAGTATTTT.

This chain links TRBV7-6 with TRBJ2-5, with 7 bases that match TRBD2. Germline loops: CDR1 SGHVS, CDR2 FNYEAQ. CDR3 length: 16 residues. Germline trimming cut 6 bases from V and 2 bases from J; bases unmatched to any gene: 12. CDR3 in DNA: TGTGCCAGCAGTAAAGCGGGACGTAAACTTCAAGAGACCCAGTACTTC. This translates into CASSKAGRKLQETQYF.

The chain links TRBV6-2 or TRBV6-3 to TRBJ1-2, with D possibly matching TRBD1 (6 bases). With 0 bases removed from V and 7 bases from J, the gap between germline ends came to 12 bases. The CDR3 runs to 14 residues. Germline V gives CDR1 MNHEY, CDR2 SVGEGT. The CDR3 DNA is TGTGCCAGCAGTTACTCGATGGGGGCTGCTGGCTACACCTTC. It translates to CASSYSMGAAGYTF.

This chain connects TRBV4-1 to TRBJ1-3; 9 bases fit TRBD1. Germline values: CDR1 MGHRA, CDR2 YSYEKL. CDR3 length equals 17 residues. Trimming at V came to 1 base and at J to 5 bases, leaving 9 bases not matched to a gene. The CDR3 loop reads CASSQVASGTGRNTIYF. Here the CDR3 DNA reads TGCGCCAGCAGCCAAGTGGCCTCCGGGACAGGGAGAAACACCATATATTTT.

This chain connects TRBV30 to TRBJ2-1, with a weak D call TRBD1 (5 bases). The germline V and J ends were trimmed by 4 bases and 4 bases, with 8 bases remaining between them. Germline CDR1 GTSNPN, CDR2 SVGIG (reference sequence). The CDR3 loop spans 12 amino acids. CDR3 protein: CAWTTEYNEQFF. Here the CDR3 DNA reads TGTGCCTGGACGACAGAGTACAATGAGCAGTTCTTC.

This clone was counted a few times. The chain links TRBV5-4 to TRBJ2-4; weak D call: TRBD1 (6 bases). This CDR3 comprises 16 residues. Trimming removed 4 bases at V and 4 bases at J, with 18 bases between. Germline CDR1 is SGHNT and CDR2 is YYREEE (reference sequence). The CDR3 region has the DNA TGTGCCAGCAGCACCGAAGAGGGGGTGGGGAAAAACATTCAGTACTTC. Its protein is CASSTEEGVGKNIQYF.

CDR3 region: CASSPLTGSGGSPLHF. In DNA form, the CDR3 reads TGTGCCAGCAGCCCCCTAACAGGGAGTGGTGGATCACCCCTCCACTTT. The chain has TRBV3-1 (or the pseudogene TRBV3-2) and TRBJ1-6; perhaps TRBD1 as D (6 bases). Trimming cost V 4 bases and J 10 bases, with 20 bases left between them. The germline V gene has CDR1 LGHDT and CDR2 YNNKEL (reference sequence). The CDR3 runs 16 residues.

The genes are TRBV6-5 and TRBJ1-6; D is possibly TRBD1 (6 bases). CDR1 is MNHEY, CDR2 SVGAGI, per germline. V was pared by 9 bases and J by 6 bases, with 15 bases between. CDR3 length: 14 residues. CDR3 nucleotides: TGTGCCAGGGACAGTTCGGCAATTAATTCACCCCTCCACTTT. This encodes CARDSSAINSPLHF.